This T cell receptor (beta chain) is from a study of shared clonotypes between healthy human individuals. Study conclusions and caveats: Larger estimated richness was generally recorded for naive subsets relative to memory subsets. Non-shared clonotypes showed lower generation probabilities than clonotypes common to all four donors.

Only in-frame clones appear in the TCRdb table, and some are missing; sequencing was by immunoSEQ multiplex PCR. This table holds some 1,100,000 clones, 70% to 80% found once. Points on this clone: Antigen: not known.

This clonotype was obtained from a man between 18 and 35 years old in good health. Some clones in this sample may be carry-over from other donors' samples. Material for sequencing was memory CD4+ T cells from PBMCs. The subset denotes: CD45RA-negative fraction.

CDR3 in DNA: TGTGCCTGGAGCTTGACAGGGTCTACCTACGAGCAGTACTTC. As protein: CAWSLTGSTYEQYF. The rearrangement uses TRBV30 and TRBJ2-5, with 7 nucleotides matching TRBD1. The closer fit of TRBJ2-7 to the DNA end suggests the J call may be wrong. CDR3 size: 14 residues. Per germline, CDR1 GTSNPN and CDR2 SVGIG (reference sequence).